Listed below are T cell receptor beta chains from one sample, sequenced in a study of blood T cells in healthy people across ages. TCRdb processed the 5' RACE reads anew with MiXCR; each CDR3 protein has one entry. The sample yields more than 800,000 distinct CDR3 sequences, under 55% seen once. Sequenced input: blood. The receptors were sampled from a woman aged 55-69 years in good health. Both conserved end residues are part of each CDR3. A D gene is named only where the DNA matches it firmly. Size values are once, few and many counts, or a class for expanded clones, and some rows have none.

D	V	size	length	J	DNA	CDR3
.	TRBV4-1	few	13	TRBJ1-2	TGCGCCAGCAGCCAGACAGCCCTGAGGGGCTACACCTTC	CASSQTALRGYTF
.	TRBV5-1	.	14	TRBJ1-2	TGCGCCAGCAGCTGGGACCCCGGCGGCTATGGCTACACCTTC	CASSWDPGGYGYTF
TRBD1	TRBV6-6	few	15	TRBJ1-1	TGTGCCAGCAGTTACGACAGGGGCATGAACACTGAAGCTTTCTTT	CASSYDRGMNTEAFF
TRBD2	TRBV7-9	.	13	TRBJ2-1	TGTGACACCAGACTAGCGAATGGCAATGAGCAGTTCTTC	CDTRLANGNEQFF
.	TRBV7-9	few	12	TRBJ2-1	TGTGCCAGCAGCTTAGCAGGGGCGCAGCCGTTCTTC	CASSLAGAQPFF
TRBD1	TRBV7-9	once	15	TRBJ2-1	TGTGCCAGCAGCTCAGGACAGGGGAGGAACAATGAGCAGTTCTTC	CASSSGQGRNNEQFF
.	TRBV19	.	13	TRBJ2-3	TGTGCCAGTAGTATACGAGGCGGCAATACGCAGTATTTT	CASSIRGGNTQYF
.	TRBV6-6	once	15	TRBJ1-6	TGTGCCAGCAGCAACAATTGGGGTCTTAATTCACCCCTCCACTTT	CASSNNWGLNSPLHF
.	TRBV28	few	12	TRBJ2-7	TGTGCCAGCAAGAGTCCTAGCTACGAGCAGTACTTC	CASKSPSYEQYF
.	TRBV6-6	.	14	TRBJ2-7	TGTGCCAGCAGATCCGGGAGCGACTCCTACGAGCAGTACTTC	CASRSGSDSYEQYF
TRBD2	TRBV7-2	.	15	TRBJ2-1	TGTGCCAGCAGCTTAGACCCTAGCGGGATCAATGAGCAGTTCTTC	CASSLDPSGINEQFF
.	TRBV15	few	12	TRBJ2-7	TGTGCCACCAGCGCGCGATGGAGTGAGCAGTACTTC	CATSARWSEQYF
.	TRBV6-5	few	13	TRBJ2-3	TGTGCCAGCAGTTACTCGAGTGTTGATACGCAGTATTTT	CASSYSSVDTQYF
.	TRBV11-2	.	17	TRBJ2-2	TGTGCCAGCAGCTTCAAGCCCGGGGGTAGCGGAACCGGGGAGTTGTTTTTT	CASSFKPGGSGTGELFF
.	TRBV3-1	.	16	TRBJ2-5	TGTGCCAGCAGCCAAGATGTAGCGCCCCTGGGCGATGAGCAGTACTTC	CASSQDVAPLGDEQYF
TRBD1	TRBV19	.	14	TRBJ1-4	TGTGCCAGTAGTGGGACAGCGGCAAATGAAAAACTGTTTTTT	CASSGTAANEKLFF
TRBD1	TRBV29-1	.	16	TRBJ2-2	TGCAGCGTTCCAGCACCGGGACAGGGTCGAACCGGGGAGCTGTTTTTT	CSVPAPGQGRTGELFF
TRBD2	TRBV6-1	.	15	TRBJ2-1	TGTGCCAGCCTAACCCTAGCGGGTTCCTACAATGAGCAGTTCTTC	CASLTLAGSYNEQFF
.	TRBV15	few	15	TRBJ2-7	TGTGCCACCAGCAGACGTGTCGAGAGCTCCTACGAGCAGTACTTC	CATSRRVESSYEQYF
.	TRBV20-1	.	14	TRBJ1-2	TGCAGTGTCCCCTCCAGGACAGATAACTATGGCTACACCTTC	CSVPSRTDNYGYTF
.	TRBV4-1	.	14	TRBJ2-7	TGCGCCAGCAGCCGAGCTGCAGGGTACAATGAGCAGTACTTC	CASSRAAGYNEQYF
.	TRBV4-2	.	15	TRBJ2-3	TGTGCCAGCAGCCAAGATAACCTTAGCACAGATACGCAGTATTTT	CASSQDNLSTDTQYF
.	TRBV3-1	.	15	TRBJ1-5	TGTGCCAGCAGCCAAGATGGGGCGGGCAATCAGCCCCCGCATTTT	CASSQDGAGNQPPHF
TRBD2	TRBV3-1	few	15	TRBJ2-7	TGTGCCAGCAGCCCTGGGACTACCTTCTCCTACGAGCAGTACTTC	CASSPGTTFSYEQYF
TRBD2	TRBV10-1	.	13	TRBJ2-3	TGCGCCAGCAGTGAGGGACTAGCAGATACGCAGTATTTT	CASSEGLADTQYF
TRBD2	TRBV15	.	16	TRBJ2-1	TGTGCCACCAGCAGGTTAGCGGGAGGCACCTACAATGAGCAGTTCTTC	CATSRLAGGTYNEQFF
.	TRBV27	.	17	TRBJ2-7	TGTGCCAGCAGCCCTAAGGGCCTAGCGTTAAGCTCCTACGAGCAGTACTTC	CASSPKGLALSSYEQYF
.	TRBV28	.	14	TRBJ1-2	TGTGCCAGCAGTTTAGAAGGGATGGGCTATGGCTACACCTTC	CASSLEGMGYGYTF
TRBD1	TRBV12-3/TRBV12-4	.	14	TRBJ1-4	TGTGCCAGCAGTCGCGGACAGGGCGATGAAAAACTGTTTTTT	CASSRGQGDEKLFF
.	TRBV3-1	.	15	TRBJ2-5	TGTGCCAGCAGCCAAGAGGCGGGGTCAAAAGAGACCCAGTACTTC	CASSQEAGSKETQYF
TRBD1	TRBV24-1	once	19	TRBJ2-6	TGTGCCACCAGTGCCAATCCCGGGACAGGGCAGTCTGGGGCCAACGTCCTGACTTTC	CATSANPGTGQSGANVLTF
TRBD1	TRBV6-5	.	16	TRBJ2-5	TGTGCCAGCAGTAGGGATACAGGGGCCTTGAGAGAGACCCAGTACTTC	CASSRDTGALRETQYF
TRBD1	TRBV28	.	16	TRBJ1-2	TGTGCCACCGACCCTTTTGCGACAGGGGGCGACTATGGCTACACCTTC	CATDPFATGGDYGYTF
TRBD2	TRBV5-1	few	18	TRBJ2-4	TGCGCCAGCAGCCCGTACCCGACGGGGAGGGCCCTCAATGGGGAGCAGTACTTC	CASSPYPTGRALNGEQYF
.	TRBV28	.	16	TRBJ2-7	TGTGGCAGCATAGGATCAGGCTCAACGGTTCTGTCCGAGCAGTACTTC	CGSIGSGSTVLSEQYF
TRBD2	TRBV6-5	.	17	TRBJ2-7	TGTGCCAGCAGTTCAGGGACTAGCGGGAGTAGGTCCTACGAGCAGTACTTC	CASSSGTSGSRSYEQYF
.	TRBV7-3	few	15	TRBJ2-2	TGTGCCAGCAGCTTGGGGACCCATACGGCCGGGGAGCTGTTTTTT	CASSLGTHTAGELFF
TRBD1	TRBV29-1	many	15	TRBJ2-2	TGCAGCGTGAAAGAGACAGGGGTGAACACCGGGGAGCTGTTTTTT	CSVKETGVNTGELFF
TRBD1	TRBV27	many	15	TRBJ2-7	TGTGCCAGCAGCTCGGGGACAGTATCCTCCTACGAGCAGTACTTC	CASSSGTVSSYEQYF
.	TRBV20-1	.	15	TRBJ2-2	TGCAGTGCTACCAACAGGGGGGGGAACACCGGGGAGCTGTTTTTT	CSATNRGGNTGELFF
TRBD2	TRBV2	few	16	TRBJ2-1	TGTGCCAGCAGTGAAGTAGGGGCTCTAGCGGGAACAGGCCAGTTCTTC	CASSEVGALAGTGQFF
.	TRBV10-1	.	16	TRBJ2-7	TGCGCCAGCAGTGAGAGGGGTAGGACTCGGCCCTACGAGCAGTACTTC	CASSERGRTRPYEQYF
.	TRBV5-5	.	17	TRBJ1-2	TGTGCCAGCAGCGCCCTTACCCTTCTCGGATCCGGAACTGGCTACACCTTC	CASSALTLLGSGTGYTF
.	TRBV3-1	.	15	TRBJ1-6	TGTGCCAGCAGCCAACTGGGGGGGACCAATTCACCCCTCCACTTT	CASSQLGGTNSPLHF
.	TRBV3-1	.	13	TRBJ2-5	TGTGCCAGCAGCCAACCTAGTGGGGAGACCCAGTACTTC	CASSQPSGETQYF
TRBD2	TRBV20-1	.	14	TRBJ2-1	TGCAGTGCTAGGACTAGCGGGAGAAAGAATGAGCAGTTCTTC	CSARTSGRKNEQFF
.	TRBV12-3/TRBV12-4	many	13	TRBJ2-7	TGTGCCAGCAGTTTAAGGATTGGTGGCGAGCAGTACTTC	CASSLRIGGEQYF
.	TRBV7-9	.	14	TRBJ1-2	TGTGCCAGCAGCCCCGGTGAAGGTTTGAATGGCTACACCTTC	CASSPGEGLNGYTF
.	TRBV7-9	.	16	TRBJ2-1	TGTGCCAGCAGCCCGCCCGGCACCGTCTCAAAGATAGAGCAGTTCTTC	CASSPPGTVSKIEQFF
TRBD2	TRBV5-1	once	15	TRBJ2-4	TGCGCCAGCAGCTTGGGGCTAGCGGGACTAAACATTCAGTACTTC	CASSLGLAGLNIQYF
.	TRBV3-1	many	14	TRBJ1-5	TGTGCCAGCAGCCAACAGGGCGGCAATCAGCCCCAGCATTTT	CASSQQGGNQPQHF
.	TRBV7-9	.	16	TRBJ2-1	TGTGCCAGCAGCTTACGGGGGGCGGGACCCTACAATGAGCAGTTCTTC	CASSLRGAGPYNEQFF